A selection of T cell receptor beta chains follows, all from one sample in a study of blood T cell repertoires in COVID-19. Measured with immunoSEQ multiplex PCR; TCRdb has only the in-frame clones, and not every one. Among approximately 210,000 clones, more than 70% were seen once, and the ten largest hold around 4%. Sequenced: PBMCs or T cells enriched from blood (not recorded which). Source of these receptors: a man aged 30 to 39 with acute COVID-19. The CDR3 runs from the conserved cysteine through the conserved F or W. The D gene is left open where the match is weak. Part of the rows lack a size; the others show once, few, many or a class for expanded clones.

TRBJ1-1 | TRBD1 | - | TRBV7-9 | CASSSGQAALMNTEAFF | TGTGCCAGCAGCTCCGGACAGGCGGCCCTAATGAACACTGAAGCTTTCTTT
TRBJ2-1 | TRBD2 | - | TRBV29-1 | CSVGETSGFF | TGCAGCGTTGGCGAGACTAGCGGGTTCTTC
TRBJ1-4 | - | once | TRBV19 | CASRSTGPGEKLFF | TGTGCCAGTAGGTCGACAGGCCCGGGCGAAAAACTGTTTTTT
TRBJ1-1 | - | - | TRBV7-9 | CASSLLEMNTEAFF | TGTGCCAGCAGCTTATTAGAGATGAACACTGAAGCTTTCTTT
TRBJ1-6 | - | - | TRBV5-4 | CASSTGWNSPLHF | TGTGCCAGCAGCACAGGGTGGAATTCACCCCTCCACTTT
TRBJ1-5 | - | - | TRBV19 | CASSSTMDRPPQPQHF | TGTGCCAGTAGTTCTACCATGGACAGACCGCCCCAGCCCCAGCATTTT
TRBJ1-1 | - | few | TRBV6-5 | CASMAGIEAFF | TGTGCCAGCATGGCAGGGATTGAAGCTTTCTTT
TRBJ2-7 | - | few | TRBV3-1/TRBV3-2 | CASSQVSGHEQYF | TGTGCCAGCAGCCAAGTATCAGGGCACGAGCAGTACTTC
TRBJ2-1 | - | - | TRBV27 | CASSPFPYNEQFF | TGTGCCAGCAGTCCCTTCCCCTACAATGAGCAGTTCTTC
TRBJ2-5 | TRBD2 | - | TRBV2 | CASSLIAGGPETQYF | TGTGCCAGCAGTCTTATAGCGGGGGGGCCGGAGACCCAGTACTTC
TRBJ2-3 | TRBD2 | - | TRBV3-1/TRBV3-2 | CASSPSGGDTQYF | TGTGCCAGCAGCCCCAGCGGGGGAGATACGCAGTATTTT
TRBJ2-1 | TRBD2 | - | TRBV4-2 | CASSHGTSGAEQFF | TGTGCCAGCAGCCACGGGACTAGCGGGGCTGAGCAGTTCTTC
TRBJ2-3 | - | - | TRBV10-1 | CASSEGTFRASQYF | TGCGCCAGCAGTGAGGGGACTTTTAGGGCCTCGCAGTATTTT
TRBJ2-5 | TRBD1 | once | TRBV7-2 | CASRQQGVETQYF | TGTGCCAGCAGACAACAGGGGGTCGAGACCCAGTACTTC
TRBJ2-1 | TRBD1 | many | TRBV3-1/TRBV3-2 | CASRGMGRDRETYNEQFF | TGTGCCAGCAGGGGAATGGGACGGGACAGGGAAACATACAATGAGCAGTTCTTC
TRBJ2-3 | - | - | TRBV12-3/TRBV12-4 | CASSYGPATQYF | TGTGCCAGCAGTTACGGTCCCGCTACGCAGTATTTT
TRBJ2-1 | - | - | TRBV12-3/TRBV12-4 | CASRAGSDNEQFF | TGTGCCAGCAGGGCGGGATCAGACAATGAGCAGTTCTTC
TRBJ1-2 | - | - | TRBV6-5 | CASRAPGDYGYTF | TGTGCCAGCAGGGCCCCCGGGGACTATGGCTACACCTTC
TRBJ1-1 | - | many | TRBV11-2 | CASSLFRSGTEAFF | TGTGCCAGCAGCTTATTTCGATCAGGCACTGAAGCTTTCTTT
TRBJ2-1 | - | - | TRBV10-3 | CAISESTTGTTNEQFF | TGTGCCATCAGTGAGTCGACAACAGGTACAACCAATGAGCAGTTCTTC
TRBJ2-3 | - | - | TRBV9 | CASSVDSLGDTQYF | TGTGCCAGCAGCGTAGACTCCCTCGGAGATACGCAGTATTTT